This is a list of T cell receptor beta chains from one sample in a study of blood T cell repertoires in COVID-19. Profiled with immunoSEQ multiplex PCR; TCRdb holds only in-frame clones, not every one. The sample holds roughly 53,000 clones; roughly 77% are singletons and the top ten take 35% to 55%. Sequences were obtained from peripheral blood. The receptors derive from a man aged 70 or older with active or convalescent COVID-19. Both conserved end residues are part of each CDR3. D genes are given only for firm matches. Size is stated for part of the rows, as once, few or many counts, or as a class when the clone is expanded.

v_call,j_call,clone_size,d_call,cdr3_aa,cdr3_nt
TRBV19,TRBJ2-6,-,-,CASTPRQISGANVLTF,TGTGCCAGTACCCCCCGACAGATCTCTGGGGCCAACGTCCTGACTTTC
TRBV24-1,TRBJ2-3,-,TRBD2,CATSNGLAGFTDTQYF,TGTGCCACCAGTAACGGACTAGCGGGATTCACAGATACGCAGTATTTT
TRBV15,TRBJ2-7,-,-,CATSSPGGLRSRYEQYF,TGTGCCACCAGCAGTCCCGGGGGATTACGGTCAAGGTACGAGCAGTACTTC
TRBV7-2,TRBJ2-1,-,TRBD2,CASSLVERGRNEQFF,TGTGCCAGCAGCTTAGTAGAGCGGGGGCGGAATGAGCAGTTCTTC
TRBV4-1,TRBJ1-4,-,TRBD1,CASSPDRESGKLFF,TGCGCCAGCAGCCCGGACAGGGAATCTGGAAAACTGTTTTTT
TRBV19,TRBJ1-1,-,-,CASSAQQTMNTEAFF,TGTGCCAGTAGTGCCCAACAAACGATGAACACTGAAGCTTTCTTT
TRBV5-1,TRBJ2-2,-,TRBD2,CASSNYGLAGGPDTGELFF,TGCGCCAGCAGCAATTACGGACTAGCGGGAGGGCCTGACACCGGGGAGCTGTTTTTT
TRBV28,TRBJ1-2,-,-,CASSFPVRDMRYGYTF,TGTGCCAGCAGTTTCCCAGTCAGGGATATGCGGTATGGCTACACCTTC
TRBV28,TRBJ2-7,few,TRBD1,CASSSPGTGGHEQYF,TGTGCCAGCAGTTCCCCCGGGACAGGGGGCCATGAGCAGTACTTC
TRBV6-1,TRBJ1-3,-,TRBD1,CASSGQDRASGNTIYF,TGTGCCAGCAGTGGCCAAGACAGGGCCTCTGGAAACACCATATATTTT
TRBV20-1,TRBJ2-1,-,-,CSARGLGGQFF,TGCAGTGCTAGGGGGCTAGGCGGACAGTTCTTC
TRBV6-5,TRBJ2-4,few,TRBD1,CATQTGNAKNIQYF,TGTGCCACCCAGACAGGGAACGCCAAAAACATTCAGTACTTC
TRBV6-2/TRBV6-3,TRBJ2-3,-,TRBD1,CASSDFTGGKDTQYF,TGTGCCAGCAGTGATTTTACAGGGGGAAAAGATACGCAGTATTTT
TRBV28,TRBJ2-7,-,TRBD2,CASSQALAGVSHEQYF,TGTGCCAGCAGTCAAGCTCTAGCGGGAGTTTCTCACGAGCAGTACTTC
TRBV12-5,TRBJ1-2,-,-,CASGYNQGSGYTF,TGTGCTAGTGGTTACAACCAGGGGAGTGGCTACACCTTC
TRBV9,TRBJ2-6,-,-,CASSAYRSSGANVLTF,TGTGCCAGCAGCGCCTACAGGAGCTCTGGGGCCAACGTCCTGACTTTC
TRBV27,TRBJ1-2,-,-,CASSSLWAGIYGYTF,TGTGCCAGCAGTTCCCTCTGGGCGGGAATCTATGGCTACACCTTC
TRBV3-1/TRBV3-2,TRBJ2-7,-,TRBD2,CASSPGLAGAYEQYF,TGTGCCAGCAGCCCCGGACTAGCGGGCGCCTACGAGCAGTACTTC
TRBV3-1/TRBV3-2,TRBJ1-5,-,-,CASSQAGGSGNQPQHF,TGTGCCAGCAGCCAAGCCGGGGGAAGCGGCAATCAGCCCCAGCATTTT
TRBV11-1,TRBJ2-3,-,-,CASSAITDTQYF,TGTGCCAGCAGCGCGATCACAGATACGCAGTATTTT
TRBV27,TRBJ1-1,-,-,CASTSRGGTEAFF,TGTGCCAGCACCTCCCGGGGGGGGACTGAAGCTTTCTTT
TRBV18,TRBJ1-1,-,-,CASSPRGPTGTEAFF,TGTGCCAGCTCACCAAGGGGCCCCACGGGCACTGAAGCTTTCTTT
TRBV30,TRBJ2-7,-,TRBD2,CAWRKGSGTYVEQYF,TGTGCCTGGAGAAAGGGGAGCGGGACCTACGTCGAGCAGTACTTC
TRBV3-1/TRBV3-2,TRBJ1-1,-,TRBD1,CASSQTGQTNTEAFF,TGTGCCAGCAGCCAAACGGGACAGACGAACACTGAAGCTTTCTTT
TRBV7-2,TRBJ1-3,few,-,CASSSLNQGAGNTIYF,TGTGCCAGCAGCTCTCTTAATCAGGGTGCCGGAAACACCATATATTTT
TRBV18,TRBJ1-2,-,TRBD1,CASSPSGTEAYGYTF,TGTGCCAGCTCACCCTCCGGGACAGAAGCCTATGGCTACACCTTC
TRBV30,TRBJ1-4,once,-,CAWSRQPTNEKLFF,TGTGCCTGGAGTAGACAGCCAACTAATGAAAAACTGTTTTTT
TRBV19,TRBJ2-1,-,-,CASSIGNSEQFF,TGTGCCAGTAGTATAGGGAACAGTGAGCAGTTCTTC
TRBV2,TRBJ2-1,-,-,CASRREGQSSYNEQFF,TGTGCCAGCAGAAGGGAAGGACAGAGCTCCTACAATGAGCAGTTCTTC
TRBV6-2/TRBV6-3,TRBJ2-7,-,-,CASSGHNYEQYF,TGTGCCAGCAGTGGACATAACTACGAGCAGTACTTC
TRBV2,TRBJ2-6,-,TRBD1,CASGRDRKSSGANVLTF,TGTGCCAGCGGAAGGGACAGGAAGAGCTCTGGGGCCAACGTCCTGACTTTC
TRBV7-7,TRBJ2-3,-,TRBD1,CASSSGTGATDTQYF,TGTGCCAGCAGTTCCGGGACAGGCGCCACAGATACGCAGTATTTT
TRBV6-5,TRBJ1-3,-,-,CASSYSRDLAGNTIYF,TGTGCCAGCAGTTACTCGAGGGATTTAGCTGGAAACACCATATATTTT
TRBV29-1,TRBJ2-1,few,TRBD1,CSVGGQLNEQFF,TGCAGCGTTGGGGGACAGCTAAATGAGCAGTTCTTC
TRBV29-1,TRBJ2-5,few,TRBD1,CSVDSRTGLKETQYF,TGCAGCGTTGACTCTCGGACAGGGTTGAAAGAGACCCAGTACTTC
TRBV4-1,TRBJ1-2,-,-,CASSHPDSANYGYTF,TGCGCCAGCAGCCACCCGGACAGTGCTAACTATGGCTACACCTTC
TRBV6-4,TRBJ1-5,-,TRBD1,CASSEQGDQPQHF,TGTGCCAGCAGTGAGCAGGGGGATCAGCCCCAGCATTTT